Below, 5 T cell receptor beta chains from the same sample are listed, as sequenced in a study of T cell responses to AZD1222 COVID-19 vaccine. This table comes from immunoSEQ multiplex PCR, and its TCRdb copy is limited to in-frame clones, with some not included. The sample gives 150,000 to 200,000 clones, 87% of which show up once; less than 3% is in the top ten. The sample consisted of peripheral blood, taken on day 0 of MenACWY control vaccination. The receptors were sampled from an adult in good health.

Comments on this clone: Additional DNA sequences in this sample encode the identical CDR3. This chain uses TRBV19 with TRBJ2-1; no reliable D call. V was cut by 0 bases and J by 1 base, with 7 bases left in between. Germline loops: CDR1 LNHDA, CDR2 SQIVND (reference sequence). This CDR3 spans 15 amino acids. CDR3 DNA sequence: TGTGCCAGTAGTATAGATCGATCGTCCTACAATGAGCAGTTCTTC. It codes for CASSIDRSSYNEQFF.

This chain connects TRBV29-1 to TRBJ1-3, with D possibly being TRBD1 (5 bases). This CDR3 contains 13 residues. The germline V gene has CDR1 SQVTM and CDR2 ANQGSEA. Trimming shortened V by 6 bases and J by 0 bases, and 9 bases separated the two germline ends. The CDR3 spells CSVLQGSGNTIYF. The CDR3 nucleotides read TGCAGCGTGCTCCAGGGCTCTGGAAACACCATATATTTT.

This clone was recorded a few times. The CDR3 is CSADINLETQYF. The CDR3 nucleotides are TGCAGCGCTGACATCAACCTAGAGACCCAGTACTTC. J is TRBJ2-5 and V is TRBV29-1; D remains ambiguous. Germline V lookup: CDR1 SQVTM, CDR2 ANQGSEA. The germline V and J ends were trimmed by 7 bases and 4 bases, with 13 bases remaining between them. The CDR3 spans 12 residues.

This clone was counted between two and nine times. The chain has TRBV28 and TRBJ1-5, with TRBD1 matching 8 bases. Germline V gene data show CDR1 as MDHEN and CDR2 as SYDVKM. This CDR3 region has 16 residues. V lost 5 bases, J lost 0 bases, and 6 bases stayed unmatched. As DNA, the CDR3 is TGTGCCAGCAGTCCGGACAGGGAATATAGCAATCAGCCCCAGCATTTT. Its protein product is CASSPDREYSNQPQHF. The complete variable domain, with remaining parts taken from reference TRBV28 and TRBJ1-5, reads DVKVTQSSRYLVKRTGEKVFLECVQDMDHENMFWYRQDPGLGLRLIYFSYDVKMKEKGDIPEGYSVSREKKERFSLILESASTNQTSMYLCASSPDREYSNQPQHFGDGTRLSIL.

This clone has only one observation. This chain uses TRBV19 with TRBJ2-7; tentatively, D is TRBD2 (5 bases). V dropped 8 bases and J dropped 2 bases, with 10 bases sitting between them. The V gene's germline CDR1 is LNHDA and CDR2 SQIVND (reference sequence). This CDR3 spans 12 amino acids. CDR3 bases: TGTGCCAGTCCCGGGGTGCCCTACGAGCAGTACTTC. Translation gives CASPGVPYEQYF.